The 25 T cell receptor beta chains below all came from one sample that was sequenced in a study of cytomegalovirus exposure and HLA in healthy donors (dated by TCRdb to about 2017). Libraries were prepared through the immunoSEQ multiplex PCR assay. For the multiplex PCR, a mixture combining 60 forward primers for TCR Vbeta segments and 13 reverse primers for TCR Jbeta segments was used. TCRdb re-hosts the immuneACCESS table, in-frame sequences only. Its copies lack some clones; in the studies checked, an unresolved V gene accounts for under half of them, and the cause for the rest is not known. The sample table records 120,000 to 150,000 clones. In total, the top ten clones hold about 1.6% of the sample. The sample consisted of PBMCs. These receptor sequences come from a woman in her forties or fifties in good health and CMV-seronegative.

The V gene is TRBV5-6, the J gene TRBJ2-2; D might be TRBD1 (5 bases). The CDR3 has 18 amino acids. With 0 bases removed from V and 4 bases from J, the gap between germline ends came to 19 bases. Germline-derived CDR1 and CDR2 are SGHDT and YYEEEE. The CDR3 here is CASSLAGRVVIPTGELFF. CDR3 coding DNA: TGTGCCAGCAGCTTGGCCGGCAGGGTGGTAATCCCCACCGGGGAGCTGTTTTTT.

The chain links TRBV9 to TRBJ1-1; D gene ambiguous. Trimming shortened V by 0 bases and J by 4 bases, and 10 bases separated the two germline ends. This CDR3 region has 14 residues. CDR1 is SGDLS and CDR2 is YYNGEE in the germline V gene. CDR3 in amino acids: CASSVEAEGTEAFF. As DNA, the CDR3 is TGTGCCAGCAGCGTAGAGGCAGAGGGCACTGAAGCTTTCTTT.

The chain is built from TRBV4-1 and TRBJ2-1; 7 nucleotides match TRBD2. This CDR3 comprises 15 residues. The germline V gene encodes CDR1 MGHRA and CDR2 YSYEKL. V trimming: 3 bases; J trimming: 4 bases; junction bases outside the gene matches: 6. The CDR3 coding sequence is TGCGCCAGCAGCCACCCTAGCGGCCCTTACAATGAGCAGTTCTTC. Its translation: CASSHPSGPYNEQFF.

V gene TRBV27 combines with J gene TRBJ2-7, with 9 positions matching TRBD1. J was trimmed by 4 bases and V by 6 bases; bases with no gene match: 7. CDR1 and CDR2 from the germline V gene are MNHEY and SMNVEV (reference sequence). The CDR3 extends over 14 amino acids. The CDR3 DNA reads TGTGCCAGCAGCCGCGGGACAGGGTGGTACGAGCAGTACTTC. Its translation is CASSRGTGWYEQYF.

CDR3 sequence: CASNRGLGRDEQFF. CDR3 DNA sequence: TGTGCCAGCAACCGGGGACTAGGGCGGGATGAGCAGTTCTTC. The chain uses TRBV6-5 and TRBJ2-1, with 8 nucleotides matching TRBD2. Germline CDR1 and CDR2: MNHEY and SVGAGI. V lost 7 bases to trimming and J lost 8 bases; unmatched junction nucleotides: 10. The CDR3 length is 14 residues.

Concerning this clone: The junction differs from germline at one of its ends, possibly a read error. CDR3 loop: CASSLRLAGQDF. Here the CDR3 DNA reads TGTGCCAGCAGTCTCAGACTAGCGGGACAGGACTTC. This rearrangement joins TRBV28 to TRBJ2-7; 11 nucleotides align to TRBD2. The CDR3 sequence is 12 residues long. Germline V gives CDR1 MDHEN, CDR2 SYDVKM.

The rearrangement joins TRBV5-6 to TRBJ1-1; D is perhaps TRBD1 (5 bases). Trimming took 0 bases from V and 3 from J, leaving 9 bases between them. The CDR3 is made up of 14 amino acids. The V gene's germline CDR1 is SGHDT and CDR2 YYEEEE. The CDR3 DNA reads TGTGCCAGCAGCTTGGCCGGGGGGGACACTGAAGCTTTCTTT. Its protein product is CASSLAGGDTEAFF.

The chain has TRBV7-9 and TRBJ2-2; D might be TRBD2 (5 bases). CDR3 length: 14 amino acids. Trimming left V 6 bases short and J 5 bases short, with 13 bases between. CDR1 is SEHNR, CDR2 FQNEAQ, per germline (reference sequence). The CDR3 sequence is CASSRWEYTGELFF. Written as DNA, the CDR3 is TGTGCCAGCAGTCGGTGGGAGTATACCGGGGAGCTGTTTTTT. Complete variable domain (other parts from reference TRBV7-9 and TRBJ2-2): DTGVSQNPRHKITKRGQNVTFRCDPISEHNRLYWYRQTLGQGPEFLTYFQNEAQLEKSRLLSDRFSAERPKGSFSTLEIQRTEQGDSAMYLCASSRWEYTGELFFGEGSRLTVL.

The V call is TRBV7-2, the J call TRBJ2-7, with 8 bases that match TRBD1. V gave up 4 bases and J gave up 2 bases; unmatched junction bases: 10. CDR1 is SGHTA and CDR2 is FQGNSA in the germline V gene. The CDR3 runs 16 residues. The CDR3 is CASSSPLGTGTYEQYF. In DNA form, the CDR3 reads TGTGCCAGCAGCTCCCCCTTGGGGACAGGAACCTACGAGCAGTACTTC. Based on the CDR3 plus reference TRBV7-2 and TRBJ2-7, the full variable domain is GAGVSQSPSNKVTEKGKDVELRCDPISGHTALYWYRQSLGQGLEFLIYFQGNSAPDKSGLPSDRFSAERTGGSVSTLTIQRTQQEDSAVYLCASSSPLGTGTYEQYFGPGTRLTVT.

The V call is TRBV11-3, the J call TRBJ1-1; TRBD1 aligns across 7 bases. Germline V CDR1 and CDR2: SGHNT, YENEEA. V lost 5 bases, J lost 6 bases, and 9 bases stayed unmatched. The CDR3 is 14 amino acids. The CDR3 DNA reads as TGTGCCAGCAGCACGGGACAGTCGAGCGCTGAAGCTTTCTTT. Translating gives CASSTGQSSAEAFF.

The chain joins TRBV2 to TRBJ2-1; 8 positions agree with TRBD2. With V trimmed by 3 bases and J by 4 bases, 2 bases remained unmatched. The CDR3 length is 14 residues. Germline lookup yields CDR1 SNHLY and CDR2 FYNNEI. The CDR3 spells CASSESGGYNEQFF. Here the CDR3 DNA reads TGTGCCAGCAGTGAGAGCGGGGGTTACAATGAGCAGTTCTTC.

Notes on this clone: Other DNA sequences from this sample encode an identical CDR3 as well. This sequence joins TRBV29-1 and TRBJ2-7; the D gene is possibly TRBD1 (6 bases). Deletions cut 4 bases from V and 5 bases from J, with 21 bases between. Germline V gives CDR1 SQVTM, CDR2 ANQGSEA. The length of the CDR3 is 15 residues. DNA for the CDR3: TGCAGCGTTGCCACCGGGACACTAGGGGGTAACGAGCAGTACTTC. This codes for CSVATGTLGGNEQYF.

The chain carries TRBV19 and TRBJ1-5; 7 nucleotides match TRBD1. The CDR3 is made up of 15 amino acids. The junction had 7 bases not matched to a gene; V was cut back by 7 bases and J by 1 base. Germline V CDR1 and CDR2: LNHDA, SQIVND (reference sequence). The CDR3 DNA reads TGTGCCAGTACTGACAGGGCTGTAAGCAATCAGCCCCAGCATTTT. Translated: CASTDRAVSNQPQHF.

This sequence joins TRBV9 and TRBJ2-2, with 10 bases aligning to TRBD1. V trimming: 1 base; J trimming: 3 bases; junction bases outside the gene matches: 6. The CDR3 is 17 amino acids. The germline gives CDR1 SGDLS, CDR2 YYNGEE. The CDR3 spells CASSVPDRGPYTGELFF. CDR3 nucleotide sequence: TGTGCCAGCAGCGTACCCGACAGGGGGCCCTACACCGGGGAGCTGTTTTTT. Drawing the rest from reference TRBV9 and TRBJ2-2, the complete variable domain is DSGVTQTPKHLITATGQRVTLRCSPRSGDLSVYWYQQSLDQGLQFLIQYYNGEERAKGNILERFSAQQFPDLHSELNLSSLELGDSALYFCASSVPDRGPYTGELFFGEGSRLTVL.

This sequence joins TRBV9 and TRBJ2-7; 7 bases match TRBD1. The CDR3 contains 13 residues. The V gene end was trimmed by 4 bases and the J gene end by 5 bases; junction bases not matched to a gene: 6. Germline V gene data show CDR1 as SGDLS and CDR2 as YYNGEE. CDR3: CASSLTGADEQYF. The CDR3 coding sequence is TGTGCCAGCAGCCTAACAGGGGCTGACGAGCAGTACTTC.

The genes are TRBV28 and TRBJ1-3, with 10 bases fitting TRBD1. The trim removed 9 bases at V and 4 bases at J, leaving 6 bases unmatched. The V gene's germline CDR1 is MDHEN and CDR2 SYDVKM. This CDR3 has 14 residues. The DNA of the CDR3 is TGTGCCAGACGACAGGGGGCGCGAGGAAACACCATATATTTT. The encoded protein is CARRQGARGNTIYF.

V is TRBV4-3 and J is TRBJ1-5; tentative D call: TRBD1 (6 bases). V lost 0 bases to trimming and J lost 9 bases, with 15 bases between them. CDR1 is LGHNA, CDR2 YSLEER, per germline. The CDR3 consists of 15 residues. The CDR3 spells CASSQDLRGSRPQHF. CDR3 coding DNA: TGCGCCAGCAGCCAAGATCTCAGGGGCTCGCGGCCCCAGCATTTT.

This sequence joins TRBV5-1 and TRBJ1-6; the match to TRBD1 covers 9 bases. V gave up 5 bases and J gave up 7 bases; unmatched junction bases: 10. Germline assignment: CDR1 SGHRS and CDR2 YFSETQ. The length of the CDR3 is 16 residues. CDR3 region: CASRDSGTGLNSPLHF. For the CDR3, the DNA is TGCGCCAGCAGAGACTCCGGGACAGGGTTGAATTCACCCCTCCACTTT.

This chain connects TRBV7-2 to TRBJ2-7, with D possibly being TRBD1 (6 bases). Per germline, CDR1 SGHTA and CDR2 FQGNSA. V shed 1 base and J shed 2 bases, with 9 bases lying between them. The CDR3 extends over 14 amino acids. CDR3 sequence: CASSLGRGPYEQYF. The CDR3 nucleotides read TGTGCCAGCAGCTTAGGCAGGGGACCCTACGAGCAGTACTTC.

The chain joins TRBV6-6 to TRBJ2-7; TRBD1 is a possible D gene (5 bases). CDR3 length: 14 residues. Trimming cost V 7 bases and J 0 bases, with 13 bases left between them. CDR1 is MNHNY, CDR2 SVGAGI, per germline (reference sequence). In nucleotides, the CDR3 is TGTGCCAGCACCGCGGCCAGGGTCTCCTACGAGCAGTACTTC. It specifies CASTAARVSYEQYF.

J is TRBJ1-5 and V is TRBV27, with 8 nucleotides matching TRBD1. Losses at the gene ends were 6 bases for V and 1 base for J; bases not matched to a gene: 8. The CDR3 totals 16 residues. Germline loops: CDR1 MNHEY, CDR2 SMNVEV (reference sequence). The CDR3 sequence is CASSDRTGISNQPQHF. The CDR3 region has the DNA TGTGCCAGCAGCGACCGGACAGGGATCAGCAATCAGCCCCAGCATTTT.

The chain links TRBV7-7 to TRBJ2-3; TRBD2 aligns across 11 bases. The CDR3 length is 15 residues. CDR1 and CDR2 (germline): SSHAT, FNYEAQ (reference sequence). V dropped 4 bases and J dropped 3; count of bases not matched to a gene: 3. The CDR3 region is CASSSLAGGTDTQYF. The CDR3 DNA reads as TGTGCCAGCAGCTCTCTAGCGGGAGGAACAGATACGCAGTATTTT. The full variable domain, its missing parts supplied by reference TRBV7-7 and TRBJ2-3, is GAGVSQSPRYKVTKRGQDVTLRCDPISSHATLYWYQQALGQGPEFLTYFNYEAQPDKSGLPSDRFSAERPEGSISTLTIQRTEQRDSAMYRCASSSLAGGTDTQYFGPGTRLTVL.

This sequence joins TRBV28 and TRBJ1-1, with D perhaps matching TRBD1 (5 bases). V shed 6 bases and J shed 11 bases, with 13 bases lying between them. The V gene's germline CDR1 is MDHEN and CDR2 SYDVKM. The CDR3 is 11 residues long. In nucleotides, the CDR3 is TGTGCCAGCAGAGCCCCAGGGAAGGCTTTCTTT. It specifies CASRAPGKAFF.

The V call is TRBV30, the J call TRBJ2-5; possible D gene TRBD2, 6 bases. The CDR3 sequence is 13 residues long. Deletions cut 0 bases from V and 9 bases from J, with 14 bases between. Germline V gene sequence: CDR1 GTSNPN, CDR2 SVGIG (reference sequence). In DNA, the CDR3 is TGTGCCTGGAGTGTTTGGGCGGGGCTGGCCCAGTACTTC. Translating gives CAWSVWAGLAQYF.

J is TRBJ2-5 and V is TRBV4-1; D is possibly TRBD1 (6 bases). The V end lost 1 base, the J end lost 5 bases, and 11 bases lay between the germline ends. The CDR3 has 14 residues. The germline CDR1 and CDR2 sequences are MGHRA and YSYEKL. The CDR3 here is CASSQGQERETQYF. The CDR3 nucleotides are TGCGCCAGCAGCCAAGGACAGGAGAGGGAGACCCAGTACTTC.